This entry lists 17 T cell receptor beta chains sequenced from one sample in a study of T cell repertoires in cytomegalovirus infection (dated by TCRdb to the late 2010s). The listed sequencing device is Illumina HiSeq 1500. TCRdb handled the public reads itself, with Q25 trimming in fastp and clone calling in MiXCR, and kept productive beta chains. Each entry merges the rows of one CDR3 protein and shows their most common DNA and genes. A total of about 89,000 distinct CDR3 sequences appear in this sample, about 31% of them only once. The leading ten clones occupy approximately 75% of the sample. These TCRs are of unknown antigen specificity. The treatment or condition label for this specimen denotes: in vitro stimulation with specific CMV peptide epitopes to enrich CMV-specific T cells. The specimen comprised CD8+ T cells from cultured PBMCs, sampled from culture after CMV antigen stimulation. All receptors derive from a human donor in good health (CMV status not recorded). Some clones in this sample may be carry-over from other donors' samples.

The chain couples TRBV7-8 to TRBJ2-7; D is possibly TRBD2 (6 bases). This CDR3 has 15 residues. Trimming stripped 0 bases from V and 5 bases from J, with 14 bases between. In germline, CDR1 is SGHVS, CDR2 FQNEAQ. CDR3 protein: CASSLAGGPPDEQYF. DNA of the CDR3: TGTGCCAGCAGCTTAGCGGGGGGACCCCCGGACGAGCAGTACTTC.

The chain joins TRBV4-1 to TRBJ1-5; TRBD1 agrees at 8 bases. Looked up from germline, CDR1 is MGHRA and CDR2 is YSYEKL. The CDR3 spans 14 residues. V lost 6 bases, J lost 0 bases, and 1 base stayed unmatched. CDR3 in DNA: TGCGCCAGCAGAGGGACAGGTAGCAATCAGCCCCAGCATTTT. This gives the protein CASRGTGSNQPQHF.

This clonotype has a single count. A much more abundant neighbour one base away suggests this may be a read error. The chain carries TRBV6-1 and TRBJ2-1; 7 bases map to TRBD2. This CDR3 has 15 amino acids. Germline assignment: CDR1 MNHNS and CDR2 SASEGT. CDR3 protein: CANSEGLAANNEQFF. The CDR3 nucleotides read TGTGCCAACAGTGAAGGGCTAGCGGCAAACAATGAGCAGTTCTTC.

Here the CDR3 DNA reads TGTGCCAGCAGCCCCCTGAGCGGGTCCACAGATACGCAGTATTTT. Its protein is CASSPLSGSTDTQYF. The V gene is TRBV7-2, the J gene TRBJ2-3, with a tentative D call TRBD2 (6 bases). The ends were cut back, 5 bases at V and 2 bases at J, with 14 bases in the middle. The V gene's germline CDR1 is SGHTA and CDR2 FQGNSA. CDR3 length: 15 residues.

The CDR3: CASSGDRGPDNEQFF. The CDR3 DNA sequence: TGTGCCAGCAGTGGAGACAGGGGGCCGGATAATGAGCAGTTCTTC. This chain joins TRBV2 and TRBJ2-1; TRBD1 agrees at 10 bases. V trimming: 4 bases; J trimming: 7 bases; junction bases outside the gene matches: 7. CDR3 length: 15 amino acids. The germline gives CDR1 SNHLY, CDR2 FYNNEI.

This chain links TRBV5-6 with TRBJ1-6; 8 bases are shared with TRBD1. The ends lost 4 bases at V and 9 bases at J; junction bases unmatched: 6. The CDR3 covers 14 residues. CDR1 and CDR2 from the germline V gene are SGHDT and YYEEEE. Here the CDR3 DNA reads TGTGCCAGCAGCGGACAGGGAAAAGGTTCACCCCTCCACTTT. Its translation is CASSGQGKGSPLHF.

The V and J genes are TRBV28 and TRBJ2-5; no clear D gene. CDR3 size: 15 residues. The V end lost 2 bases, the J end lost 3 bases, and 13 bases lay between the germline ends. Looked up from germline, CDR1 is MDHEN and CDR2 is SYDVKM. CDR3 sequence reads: CASSLGAQAEETQYF. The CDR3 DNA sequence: TGTGCCAGCAGTTTAGGCGCACAAGCTGAAGAGACCCAGTACTTC.

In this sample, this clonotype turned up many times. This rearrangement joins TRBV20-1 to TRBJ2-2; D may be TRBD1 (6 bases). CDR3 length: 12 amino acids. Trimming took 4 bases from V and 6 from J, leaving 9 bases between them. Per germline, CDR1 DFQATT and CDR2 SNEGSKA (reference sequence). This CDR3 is CSAKKGAGELFF. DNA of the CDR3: TGCAGTGCTAAGAAGGGGGCCGGGGAGCTGTTTTTT.

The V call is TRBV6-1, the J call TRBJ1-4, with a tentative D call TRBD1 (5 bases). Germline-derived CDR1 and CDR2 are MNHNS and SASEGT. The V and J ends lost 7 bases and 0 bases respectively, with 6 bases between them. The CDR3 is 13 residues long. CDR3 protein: CASKGATNEKLFF. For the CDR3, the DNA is TGTGCCAGCAAAGGGGCAACTAATGAAAAACTGTTTTTT.

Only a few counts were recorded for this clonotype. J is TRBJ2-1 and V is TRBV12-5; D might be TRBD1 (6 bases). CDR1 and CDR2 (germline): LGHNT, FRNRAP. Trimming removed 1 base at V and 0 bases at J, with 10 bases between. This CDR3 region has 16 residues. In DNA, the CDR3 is TGTGCTAGTGGTTTGGGGACAGTTAGCTCCTACAATGAGCAGTTCTTC. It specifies CASGLGTVSSYNEQFF.

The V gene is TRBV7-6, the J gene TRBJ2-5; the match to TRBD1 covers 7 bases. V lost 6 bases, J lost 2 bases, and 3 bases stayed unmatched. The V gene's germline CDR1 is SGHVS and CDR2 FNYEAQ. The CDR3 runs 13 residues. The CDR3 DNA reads TGTGCCAGCAGAGGGGGCGGACAAGAGACCCAGTACTTC. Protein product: CASRGGGQETQYF.

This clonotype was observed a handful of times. The CDR3 DNA reads as TGCAGTGCTAGAGAGCGGGGGGGCTCCTACAATGAGCAGTTCTTC. Translation gives CSARERGGSYNEQFF. The V call is TRBV20-1, the J call TRBJ2-1, with TRBD2 identical over 9 bases. The CDR3 contains 15 residues. The trim removed 0 bases at V and 0 bases at J, leaving 0 bases unmatched. Germline V CDR1 and CDR2: DFQATT, SNEGSKA (reference sequence).

The CDR3 region is CASSYYLNTGELFF. The CDR3 nucleotides read TGTGCCAGCAGTTACTACCTGAACACCGGGGAGCTGTTTTTT. The chain links TRBV6-6 to TRBJ2-2; no definite D call. Trimming stripped 1 base from V and 1 base from J, with 4 bases between. The V gene's germline CDR1 is MNHNY and CDR2 SVGAGI (reference sequence). The CDR3 extends over 14 amino acids.

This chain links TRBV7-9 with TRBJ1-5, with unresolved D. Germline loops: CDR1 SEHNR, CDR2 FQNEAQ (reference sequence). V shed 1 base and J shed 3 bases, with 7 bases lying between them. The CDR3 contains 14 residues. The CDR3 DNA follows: TGTGCCAGCAGCTTAGAGACGCACAATCAGCCCCAGCATTTT. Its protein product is CASSLETHNQPQHF.

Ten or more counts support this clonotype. The CDR3 DNA reads as TGTGCCAGCAGTTCGACACGGGAAGGGACCCAGCATTTT. Amino acids: CASSSTREGTQHF. This chain uses TRBV6-5 with TRBJ1-5; D unclear. Germline loops: CDR1 MNHEY, CDR2 SVGAGI. Trimming took off 4 bases at V and 11 bases at J, with 15 bases between the two ends. This CDR3 region has 13 residues.

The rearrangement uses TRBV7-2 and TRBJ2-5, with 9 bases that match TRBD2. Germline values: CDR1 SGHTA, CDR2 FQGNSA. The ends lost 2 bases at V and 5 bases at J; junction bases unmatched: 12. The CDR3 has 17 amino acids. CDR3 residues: CASSLTQGLAGRETQYF. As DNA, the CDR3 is TGTGCCAGCAGCTTAACCCAGGGGCTAGCGGGGCGGGAGACCCAGTACTTC.

The CDR3 coding sequence is TGTGCCAGCAGCCCTCACCCCATCGGAGAGACCCAGTACTTC. It encodes CASSPHPIGETQYF. This chain connects TRBV7-2 to TRBJ2-5; no firm D call. The length of the CDR3 is 14 residues. The V gene lost 5 bases and the J gene lost 4 bases, with 14 bases spanning the gap. CDR1 is SGHTA and CDR2 is FQGNSA in the germline V gene.